This record covers a single T cell receptor beta chain. The antigen is undetermined. The data belong to a study of T cell responses to AZD1222 COVID-19 vaccine. Whole-study context: Second-dose intervals of approximately 4 or approximately 12 weeks were pooled.

V lost 6 bases to trimming and J lost 6 bases, with 14 bases between them. The CDR3 length is 13 residues. Sequencing was performed with immunoSEQ multiplex PCR; in TCRdb, only in-frame clones are kept and a portion is missing. The data contain approximately 60,000 clones, roughly 82% of them singletons. Study-wide findings and caveats: The study identified only five to seven AZD1222 recipients as seropositive at baseline. Spike-specific TCR breadth rose after two AZD1222 doses, and depth rose as well.

The sequencing used peripheral blood, collected on day 0 of AZD1222 vaccination. This receptor was obtained from an adult in good health. The chain is built from TRBV12-3 or TRBV12-4 and TRBJ1-2; no reliable D call. The CDR3 DNA reads as TGTGCCAGCAGCCCCGGTCTCGGGGATGGCTACACCTTC. Its translation: CASSPGLGDGYTF.